Included here is one T cell receptor (beta chain) sequence, with context. Its antigen is still unknown. These data are taken from a study of shared clonotypes between healthy human individuals. Study findings and constraints: Rarefaction analysis demonstrated incomplete sorted-subset sequencing notwithstanding large depth. Relative to memory subsets, naive subsets generally showed larger estimated richness.

Sequencing was performed with immunoSEQ multiplex PCR; in TCRdb, only in-frame clones are kept and a portion is missing. This table has 2 million to 2.5 million clones, 85% to 95% appearing once. The germline V gene encodes CDR1 SGHTA and CDR2 FQGTGA. After removal of 5 bases from V and 7 bases from J, the junction contained 11 bases not matched to a gene. The CDR3 sequence is 15 residues long. The chain is built from TRBV7-3 and TRBJ2-7, with 10 positions matching TRBD1. The clonotype was recovered from a young man in good health. Some clones in this sample may be carry-over from other donors' samples. The source material was naive CD4+ T cells from PBMCs. This sample's subset: CD45RA+ positively selected. The CDR3 DNA is TGTGCCAGCAGCCCCGGGACAGGGGTCACGAGTGAGCAGTACTTC. This translates into CASSPGTGVTSEQYF.